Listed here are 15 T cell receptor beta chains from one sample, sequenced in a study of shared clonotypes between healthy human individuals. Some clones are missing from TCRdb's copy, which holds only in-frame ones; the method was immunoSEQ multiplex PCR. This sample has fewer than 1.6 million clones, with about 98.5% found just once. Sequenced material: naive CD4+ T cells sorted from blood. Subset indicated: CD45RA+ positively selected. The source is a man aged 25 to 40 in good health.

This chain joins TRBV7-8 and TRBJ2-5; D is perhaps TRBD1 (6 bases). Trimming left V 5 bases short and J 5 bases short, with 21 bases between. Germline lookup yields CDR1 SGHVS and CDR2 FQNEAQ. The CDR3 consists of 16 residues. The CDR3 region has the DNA TGTGCCAGCAGCCACCGGGACACCGTCTTGTCCGAGACCCAGTACTTC. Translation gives CASSHRDTVLSETQYF.

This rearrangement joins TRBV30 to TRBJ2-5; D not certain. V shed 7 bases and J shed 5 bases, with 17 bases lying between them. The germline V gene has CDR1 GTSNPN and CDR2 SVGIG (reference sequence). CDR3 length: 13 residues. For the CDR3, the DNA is TGTGCCTCCAAAGGTGGTGGCCAGGAGACCCAGTACTTC. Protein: CASKGGGQETQYF.

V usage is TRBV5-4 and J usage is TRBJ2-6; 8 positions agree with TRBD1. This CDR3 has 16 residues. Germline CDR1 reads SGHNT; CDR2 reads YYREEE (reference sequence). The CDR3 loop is CAVTGGPDSGANVLTF. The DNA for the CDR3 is TGTGCGGTAACAGGGGGGCCAGACTCTGGGGCCAACGTCCTGACTTTC.

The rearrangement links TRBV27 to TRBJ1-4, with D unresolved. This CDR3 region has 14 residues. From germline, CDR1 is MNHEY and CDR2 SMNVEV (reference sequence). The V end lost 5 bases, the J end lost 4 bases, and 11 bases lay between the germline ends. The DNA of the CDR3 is TGTGCCAGCAGTATCCAAGGGCATAATGAAAAACTGTTTTTT. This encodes CASSIQGHNEKLFF.

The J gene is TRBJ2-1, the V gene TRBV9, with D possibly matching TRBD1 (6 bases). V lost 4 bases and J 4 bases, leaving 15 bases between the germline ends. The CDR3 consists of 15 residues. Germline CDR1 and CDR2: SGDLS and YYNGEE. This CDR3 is CASSLLGQSYNEQFF. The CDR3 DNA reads TGTGCCAGCAGCCTTTTAGGACAGTCTTACAATGAGCAGTTCTTC.

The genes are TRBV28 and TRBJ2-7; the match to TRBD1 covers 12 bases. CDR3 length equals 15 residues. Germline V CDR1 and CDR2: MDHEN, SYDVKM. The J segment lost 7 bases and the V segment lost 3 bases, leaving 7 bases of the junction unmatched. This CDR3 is CASSFTGQGASEQYF. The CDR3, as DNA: TGTGCCAGCAGTTTTACGGGACAGGGGGCGAGTGAGCAGTACTTC.

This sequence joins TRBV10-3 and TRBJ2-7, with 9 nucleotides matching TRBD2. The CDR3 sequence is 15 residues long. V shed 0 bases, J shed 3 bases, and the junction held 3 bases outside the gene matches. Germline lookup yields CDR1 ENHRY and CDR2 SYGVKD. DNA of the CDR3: TGTGCCATCAGTGAGTCTCATAGCGGGAGCTACGAGCAGTACTTC. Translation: CAISESHSGSYEQYF.

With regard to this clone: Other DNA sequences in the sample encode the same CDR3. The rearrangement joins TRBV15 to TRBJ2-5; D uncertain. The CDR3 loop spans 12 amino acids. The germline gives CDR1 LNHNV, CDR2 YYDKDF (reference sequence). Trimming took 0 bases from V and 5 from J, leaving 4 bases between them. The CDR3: CATSRDRETQYF. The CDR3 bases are TGTGCCACCAGCAGAGATAGGGAGACCCAGTACTTC.

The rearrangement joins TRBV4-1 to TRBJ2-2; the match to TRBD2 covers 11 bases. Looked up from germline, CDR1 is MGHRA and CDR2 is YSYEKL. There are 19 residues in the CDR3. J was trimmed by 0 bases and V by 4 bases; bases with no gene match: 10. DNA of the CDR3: TGCGCCAGCAGCCGAACCCCGGGTAGCGGGAGGGCGAACACCGGGGAGCTGTTTTTT. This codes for CASSRTPGSGRANTGELFF.

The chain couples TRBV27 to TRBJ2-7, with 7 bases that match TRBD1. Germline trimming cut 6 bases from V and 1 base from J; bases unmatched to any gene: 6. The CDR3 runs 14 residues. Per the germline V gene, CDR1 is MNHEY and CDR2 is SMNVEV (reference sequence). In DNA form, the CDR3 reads TGTGCCAGCAGGCCGGGACAGAGTTCCTACGAGCAGTACTTC. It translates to CASRPGQSSYEQYF.

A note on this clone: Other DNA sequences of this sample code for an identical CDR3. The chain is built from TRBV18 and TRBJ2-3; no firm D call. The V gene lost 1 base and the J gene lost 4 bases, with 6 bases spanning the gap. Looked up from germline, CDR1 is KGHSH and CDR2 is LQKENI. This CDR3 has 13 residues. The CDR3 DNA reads TGTGCCAGCTCACCACTGTCCGCAGATACGCAGTATTTT. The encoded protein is CASSPLSADTQYF. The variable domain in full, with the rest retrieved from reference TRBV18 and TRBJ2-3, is NAGVMQNPRHLVRRRGQEARLRCSPMKGHSHVYWYRQLPEEGLKFMVYLQKENIIDESGMPKERFSAEFPKEGPSILRIQQVVRGDSAAYFCASSPLSADTQYFGPGTRLTVL.

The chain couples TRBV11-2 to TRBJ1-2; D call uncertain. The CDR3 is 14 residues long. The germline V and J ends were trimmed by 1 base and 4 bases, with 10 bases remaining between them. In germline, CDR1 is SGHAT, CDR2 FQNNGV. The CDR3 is CASSLGLVSYGYTF. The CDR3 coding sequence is TGTGCCAGCAGCTTAGGGTTGGTTTCCTATGGCTACACCTTC. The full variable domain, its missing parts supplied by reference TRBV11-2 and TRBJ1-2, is EAGVAQSPRYKIIEKRQSVAFWCNPISGHATLYWYQQILGQGPKLLIQFQNNGVVDDSQLPKDRFSAERLKGVDSTLKIQPAKLEDSAVYLCASSLGLVSYGYTFGSGTRLTVV.

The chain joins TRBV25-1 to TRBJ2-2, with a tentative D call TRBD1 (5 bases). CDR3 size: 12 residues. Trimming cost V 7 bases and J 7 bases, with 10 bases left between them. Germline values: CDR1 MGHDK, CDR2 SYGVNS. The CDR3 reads CASIGQGGELFF. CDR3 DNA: TGTGCCAGCATAGGGCAGGGCGGGGAGCTGTTTTTT.

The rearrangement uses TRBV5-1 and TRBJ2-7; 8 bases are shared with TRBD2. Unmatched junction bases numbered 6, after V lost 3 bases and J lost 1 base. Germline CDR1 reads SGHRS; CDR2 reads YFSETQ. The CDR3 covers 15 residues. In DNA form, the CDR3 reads TGCGCCAGCAGCTCGAACACGGGGGGGTCCTACGAGCAGTACTTC. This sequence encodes CASSSNTGGSYEQYF. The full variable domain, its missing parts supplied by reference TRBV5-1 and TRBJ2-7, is KAGVTQTPRYLIKTRGQQVTLSCSPISGHRSVSWYQQTPGQGLQFLFEYFSETQRNKGNFPGRFSGRQFSNSRSEMNVSTLELGDSALYLCASSSNTGGSYEQYFGPGTRLTVT.

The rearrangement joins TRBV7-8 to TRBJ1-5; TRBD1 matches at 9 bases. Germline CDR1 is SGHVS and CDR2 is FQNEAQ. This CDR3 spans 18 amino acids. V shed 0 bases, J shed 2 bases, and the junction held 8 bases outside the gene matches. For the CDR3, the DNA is TGTGCCAGCAGCTTAGCGTACCGGGACAGGGTAGGCAATCAGCCCCAGCATTTT. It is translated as CASSLAYRDRVGNQPQHF.